This entry lists 16 T cell receptor beta chains sequenced from one sample in a study of T cells in localized non-small cell lung cancer. TCRdb keeps only in-frame clones here, not all; method: immunoSEQ multiplex PCR. The data contain just under 35,000 clones, around 90% of them seen just once; the ten biggest clones take up about an eighth. This sample comprised peripheral blood mononuclear cells, obtained before any cancer treatment. Receptors were obtained from a female donor of 60 years or more with stage II lung adenocarcinoma.

V is TRBV28 and J is TRBJ2-1; 9 bases are shared with TRBD2. V lost 10 bases and J lost 1; bases outside the gene matches: 11. The CDR3 is 16 amino acids. Germline V gene sequence: CDR1 MDHEN, CDR2 SYDVKM. CDR3 nucleotides: TGTGCCACTGAGGGACTAGCCGATTCGTCCTACAATGAGCAGTTCTTC. It codes for CATEGLADSSYNEQFF.

This chain joins TRBV2 and TRBJ2-7; the match to TRBD1 covers 8 bases. Losses at the gene ends were 6 bases for V and 5 bases for J; bases not matched to a gene: 9. Germline V lookup: CDR1 SNHLY, CDR2 FYNNEI. The CDR3 consists of 14 residues. The CDR3: CASRGQGQGNEQYF. The CDR3 coding sequence is TGTGCCAGCAGGGGTCAAGGACAGGGAAACGAGCAGTACTTC.

The gene calls are TRBV7-9 and TRBJ2-5; tentative D call: TRBD2 (6 bases). V was cut by 1 base and J by 7 bases, with 13 bases left in between. CDR3 length: 14 residues. Germline V gives CDR1 SEHNR, CDR2 FQNEAQ (reference sequence). The CDR3 spells CASSLVGTEGTQYF. CDR3 bases: TGTGCCAGCAGCTTAGTCGGGACTGAGGGGACCCAGTACTTC.

J is TRBJ1-5 and V is TRBV7-9; D unresolved. Germline CDR1 and CDR2: SEHNR and FQNEAQ (reference sequence). With 0 bases removed from V and 1 base from J, the gap between germline ends came to 7 bases. This CDR3 is built from 15 residues. This chain's CDR3 is CASSLAGESNQPQHF. CDR3 DNA sequence: TGTGCCAGCAGCTTAGCCGGGGAAAGCAATCAGCCCCAGCATTTT.

V usage is TRBV9 and J usage is TRBJ2-5; tentative D call: TRBD2 (6 bases). The germline CDR1 and CDR2 sequences are SGDLS and YYNGEE. V was cut by 4 bases and J by 4 bases, with 20 bases left in between. The CDR3 length is 16 residues. The CDR3 sequence is CASSSRRRVGVETQYF. The CDR3 coding sequence is TGTGCCAGCAGCTCCCGTAGGAGGGTTGGGGTAGAGACCCAGTACTTC.

The V gene is TRBV27, the J gene TRBJ2-1; TRBD1 aligns across 11 bases. The V gene end was trimmed by 3 bases and the J gene end by 5 bases; junction bases not matched to a gene: 9. Germline V gene sequence: CDR1 MNHEY, CDR2 SMNVEV (reference sequence). This CDR3 region has 17 residues. CDR3 nucleotides: TGTGCCAGCAGTTTCCGAGGGACAGGGGGGGGGAACAATGAGCAGTTCTTC. It specifies CASSFRGTGGGNNEQFF.

J is TRBJ2-7 and V is TRBV5-1; 7 nucleotides align to TRBD1. Germline V gene sequence: CDR1 SGHRS, CDR2 YFSETQ. The V and J ends lost 4 bases and 5 bases, in that order; junction bases with no gene match: 3. The CDR3 has 12 residues. In DNA, the CDR3 is TGCGCCAGCAGCAGAGACAGGGACGAGCAGTACTTC. It encodes CASSRDRDEQYF.

V gene TRBV10-3 combines with J gene TRBJ2-7; TRBD2 agrees at 8 bases. Germline trimming cut 10 bases from V and 0 bases from J; bases unmatched to any gene: 5. CDR3 length equals 13 residues. In germline, CDR1 is ENHRY, CDR2 SYGVKD. The CDR3 DNA follows: TGTGCCACTGGGGGGACTAGCTCCTACGAGCAGTACTTC. Protein sequence: CATGGTSSYEQYF.

V usage is TRBV5-1 and J usage is TRBJ2-1; 7 bases align to TRBD2. The J segment lost 0 bases and the V segment lost 0 bases, leaving 0 bases of the junction unmatched. The V gene's germline CDR1 is SGHRS and CDR2 YFSETQ. The CDR3 contains 15 residues. The CDR3 DNA is TGCGCCAGCAGCTTGGGACTAGCCTCCTACAATGAGCAGTTCTTC. It yields the protein CASSLGLASYNEQFF.

J is TRBJ1-2 and V is TRBV30; maybe TRBD1 (6 bases). This CDR3 is 13 amino acids long. Trimming took 5 bases from V and 5 from J, leaving 15 bases between them. Germline V CDR1 and CDR2: GTSNPN, SVGIG (reference sequence). CDR3 sequence (DNA): TGTGCCTGGTCGGCAGGGGCTGTATATGGCTACACCTTC. It yields the protein CAWSAGAVYGYTF. Variable domain in full (rest from reference TRBV30 and TRBJ1-2): SQTIHQWPATLVQPVGSPLSLECTVEGTSNPNLYWYRQAAGRGLQLLFYSVGIGQISSEVPQNLSASRPQDRQFILSSKKLLLSDSGFYLCAWSAGAVYGYTFGSGTRLTVV.

The J gene is TRBJ2-1, the V gene TRBV14, with 13 bases aligning to TRBD2. This CDR3 has 15 residues. Germline V gene data show CDR1 as SGHDN and CDR2 as FVKESK. V was pared by 4 bases and J by 8 bases, with 5 bases of the junction left unmatched. The CDR3 loop reads CASSLLAGGLHEQFF. As DNA, the CDR3 is TGTGCCAGCAGCCTACTAGCGGGGGGGTTGCATGAGCAGTTCTTC.

The genes are TRBV7-2 and TRBJ2-7; 9 nucleotides line up with TRBD1. The CDR3 is made up of 16 amino acids. The V and J ends lost 1 base and 9 bases, in that order; junction bases with no gene match: 13. Germline CDR1 reads SGHTA; CDR2 reads FQGNSA. CDR3 region: CASSLVGWTGAYGQYF. CDR3 nucleotides: TGTGCCAGCAGCTTAGTTGGTTGGACAGGGGCCTATGGGCAGTACTTC. The complete variable domain, with remaining parts taken from reference TRBV7-2 and TRBJ2-7, reads GAGVSQSPSNKVTEKGKDVELRCDPISGHTALYWYRQSLGQGLEFLIYFQGNSAPDKSGLPSDRFSAERTGGSVSTLTIQRTQQEDSAVYLCASSLVGWTGAYGQYFGPGTRLTVT.

The chain is built from TRBV7-3 and TRBJ2-1, with 13 bases that match TRBD2. The CDR3 contains 19 residues. The junction had 10 bases not matched to a gene; V was cut back by 5 bases and J by 0 bases. Germline V gene sequence: CDR1 SGHTA, CDR2 FQGTGA. In DNA, the CDR3 is TGTGCCAGCAGCCCTTTGGGACTAGCGGGGTCAAGCTCCTACAATGAGCAGTTCTTC. Its translation: CASSPLGLAGSSSYNEQFF.

This CDR3 reads CASSPDRVDYGYTF. The CDR3 DNA sequence: TGTGCCAGCAGCCCGGACAGGGTCGACTATGGCTACACCTTC. J is TRBJ1-2 and V is TRBV5-4; TRBD1 agrees at 8 bases. CDR1 is SGHNT, CDR2 YYREEE, per germline (reference sequence). This CDR3 has 14 residues. Trimming cost V 4 bases and J 3 bases; bases outside gene matches: 5. Filled out from reference TRBV5-4 and TRBJ1-2, the complete variable domain reads ETGVTQSPTHLIKTRGQQVTLRCSSQSGHNTVSWYQQALGQGPQFIFQYYREEENGRGNFPPRFSGLQFPNYSSELNVNALELDDSALYLCASSPDRVDYGYTFGSGTRLTVV.

The chain employs TRBV7-2 and TRBJ2-7; D assignment may be TRBD1 or TRBD2 (5 bases each). CDR1 SGHTA and CDR2 FQGNSA come from the germline V gene. The CDR3 consists of 15 residues. V was shortened by 1 base and J by 0 bases, with 10 bases between the two germline ends. This chain's CDR3 is CASSLGGAGSYEQYF. For the CDR3, the DNA is TGTGCCAGCAGCTTAGGAGGGGCGGGCTCCTACGAGCAGTACTTC.

The J gene is TRBJ2-3, the V gene TRBV25-1; 16 bases fit TRBD2. Looked up from germline, CDR1 is MGHDK and CDR2 is SYGVNS. The CDR3 has 17 residues. The CDR3 bases are TGTGTCTCTCAGGGGACTAGCGGGAGGGCCAATTCAGATACGCAGTATTTT. Its protein is CVSQGTSGRANSDTQYF.